This is a list of T cell receptor beta chains from one sample in a study of T cell repertoires in cytomegalovirus infection. Antigens for these TCRs are unknown. TCRdb called the reads again in MiXCR, with one record for every CDR3 protein. In the table there are some 500,000 distinct CDR3 sequences, roughly 42% of which are singletons. This sample comprised cultured PBMCs, obtained from culture after CMV antigen stimulation. Source of these receptors: a human donor in good health (CMV status not recorded). Some clones in this sample may be carry-over from other donors' samples. Each CDR3 is given with its conserved first and last residue. D genes are given only for firm matches. A row's size may be missing; if present it is once, few, many or a size class.

abundance	d_gene	v_gene	j_gene	CDR3aa	CDR3nt
-	TRBD2	TRBV7-2	TRBJ2-1	CASSLGLAGTEQFF	TGTGCCAGCAGCTTGGGACTAGCGGGGACTGAGCAGTTCTTC
few	-	TRBV5-5	TRBJ2-7	CASSLGGDIKGYEQYF	TGTGCCAGCAGCCTGGGGGGGGACATAAAGGGATACGAGCAGTACTTC
few	-	TRBV19	TRBJ1-1	CASSLQGRGTEAFF	TGTGCCAGCAGTCTACAGGGACGGGGCACTGAAGCTTTCTTT
-	TRBD2	TRBV6-2/TRBV6-3	TRBJ2-7	CASSQMTSFHEQYF	TGTGCCAGCAGCCAGATGACTAGCTTCCACGAGCAGTACTTC
-	-	TRBV20-1	TRBJ2-3	CSAIGQAAADTQYF	TGCAGTGCTATCGGGCAGGCGGCGGCGGATACGCAGTATTTT
few	TRBD1	TRBV7-2	TRBJ2-7	CASSLWGTGGSEQYF	TGTGCCAGCAGCTTATGGGGGACAGGGGGATCGGAGCAGTACTTC
-	-	TRBV4-1	TRBJ1-4	CASSPTTGATNEKLFF	TGTGCCAGCAGCCCAACTACAGGCGCAACTAATGAAAAACTGTTTTTT
-	-	TRBV6-6	TRBJ1-4	CASSYVATNEKLFF	TGTGCCAGCAGTTATGTCGCAACTAATGAAAAACTGTTTTTT
-	-	TRBV29-1	TRBJ1-4	CSVSGTQGANEKLFF	TGCAGCGTATCAGGGACCCAAGGAGCTAATGAAAAACTGTTTTTT
many	-	TRBV28	TRBJ1-2	CASSFNNNYGYTF	TGTGCCAGCAGTTTCAACAATAACTATGGCTACACCTTC
many	-	TRBV7-2	TRBJ1-4	CASSLRAVGPTNEKLFF	TGTGCCAGCAGCTTACGGGCGGTGGGTCCAACTAATGAAAAACTGTTTTTT
-	-	TRBV2	TRBJ1-2	CASSEEGRWRGYTF	TGTGCCAGCAGTGAAGAGGGACGCTGGAGAGGCTACACCTTC
once	-	TRBV6-2/TRBV6-3	TRBJ2-3	CASGTFGHTQYF	TGTGCCAGCGGGACTTTCGGTCATACGCAGTATTTT
few	-	TRBV28	TRBJ1-2	CASSFWSVVGYTF	TGTGCCAGCAGTTTCTGGTCAGTGGTAGGCTACACCTTC
-	-	TRBV11-2	TRBJ2-7	CASSSLWGPEQYF	TGTGCCAGCAGCTCCCTATGGGGGCCCGAGCAGTACTTC
-	-	TRBV20-1	TRBJ2-1	CSAVTGNLMDEQFF	TGCAGTGCCGTGACCGGGAACTTAATGGATGAGCAGTTCTTC
-	TRBD2	TRBV15	TRBJ2-3	CATSRGSSGRRTDTQYF	TGTGCCACCAGCAGGGGGTCTAGCGGGCGGAGAACAGATACGCAGTATTTT
-	TRBD1	TRBV2	TRBJ2-7	CASRKTGTGLEYEQYF	TGTGCCAGCAGAAAAACCGGGACAGGGCTCGAATACGAGCAGTACTTC
-	-	TRBV27	TRBJ1-3	CASTLRFGLSGNTIYF	TGTGCCAGCACCCTACGATTCGGGCTCTCTGGAAACACCATATATTTT
few	TRBD1	TRBV7-2	TRBJ1-2	CASSSWTGGYGYTF	TGTGCCAGCAGCTCCTGGACAGGGGGGTATGGCTACACCTTC
few	-	TRBV4-1	TRBJ2-3	CASSQVGTSTDTQYF	TGTGCCAGCAGCCAAGTCGGGACAAGCACAGATACGCAGTATTTT
-	TRBD1	TRBV6-1	TRBJ1-5	CASKGQGYSNQPQHF	TGTGCCAGCAAAGGACAGGGTTATAGCAATCAGCCCCAGCATTTT
few	TRBD2	TRBV5-1	TRBJ2-7	CASSWTSGTGGYEQYF	TGCGCCAGCAGCTGGACTAGCGGGACCGGAGGGTACGAGCAGTACTTC
few	-	TRBV5-1	TRBJ2-1	CASSLPGAVTNEQFF	TGCGCCAGCAGCCTCCCCGGGGCGGTCACCAATGAGCAGTTCTTC
-	-	TRBV5-6	TRBJ2-1	CASSLFTSRFNEQFF	TGTGCCAGCAGCTTGTTCACTAGTCGTTTTAATGAGCAGTTCTTC
many	-	TRBV7-2	TRBJ2-1	CASSLKRGLLLLEQFF	TGTGCCAGCAGCCTCAAAAGGGGACTGCTCCTCTTAGAGCAGTTCTTC
-	-	TRBV12-3/TRBV12-4	TRBJ2-2	CASRTGSGELFF	TGTGCCAGCAGGACAGGTTCCGGGGAGCTGTTTTTT
-	-	TRBV18	TRBJ2-1	CASSPMAFPTYNEQFF	TGTGCCAGCTCCCCAATGGCCTTCCCGACCTACAATGAGCAGTTCTTC
-	-	TRBV6-2/TRBV6-3	TRBJ2-7	CASTHRLPSSYEQYF	TGTGCCAGCACCCACCGACTTCCGAGCTCCTACGAGCAGTACTTC
-	TRBD1	TRBV27	TRBJ2-1	CASPTGTGIGKQFF	TGTGCCAGTCCTACCGGGACAGGGATTGGAAAGCAGTTCTTC
few	-	TRBV12-3/TRBV12-4	TRBJ1-5	CASGSPGGQPQHF	TGTGCCAGCGGATCCCCGGGTGGTCAGCCCCAGCATTTT
-	-	TRBV19	TRBJ2-5	CASSIGGDSKTQYF	TGTGCCAGTAGTATCGGAGGGGATTCGAAGACCCAGTACTTC
once	-	TRBV11-3	TRBJ2-2	CASSPPSAGPGELFF	TGTGCCAGCAGCCCTCCTAGCGCGGGCCCCGGGGAGCTGTTTTTT
-	-	TRBV2	TRBJ2-7	CASSMEQAYEQYF	TGTGCCAGCAGTATGGAACAGGCCTACGAGCAGTACTTC
few	-	TRBV12-3/TRBV12-4	TRBJ2-2	CASSNRDANTGELFF	TGTGCCAGCAGTAACAGGGACGCGAACACCGGGGAGCTGTTTTTT
few	-	TRBV19	TRBJ1-2	CASSRGGRYDGYTF	TGTGCCAGTAGCCGAGGAGGGCGGTACGATGGCTACACCTTC
few	TRBD2	TRBV11-2	TRBJ2-1	CASSSTPSGRSGEQFF	TGTGCCAGCAGCTCCACCCCTAGCGGGAGATCGGGAGAGCAGTTCTTC
many	-	TRBV7-2	TRBJ1-1	CAAGVGGAFF	TGTGCCGCGGGCGTTGGGGGTGCTTTCTTT
-	TRBD1	TRBV2	TRBJ2-3	CASSASTGGEDTQYF	TGTGCCAGCAGTGCGTCGACAGGGGGCGAGGATACGCAGTATTTT
-	-	TRBV5-1	TRBJ2-2	CASSLAANGELFF	TGCGCCAGCAGCTTGGCCGCAAACGGGGAGCTGTTTTTT
few	-	TRBV11-3	TRBJ2-2	CASSSAGGSTGELFF	TGTGCCAGCAGCTCCGCAGGGGGGTCCACCGGGGAGCTGTTTTTT
-	-	TRBV2	TRBJ2-7	CASSEGVSFYNEQYF	TGTGCCAGCAGTGAAGGGGTCAGTTTTTACAACGAGCAGTACTTC
-	-	TRBV6-2/TRBV6-3	TRBJ2-1	CASSYSGGQRAKVTYEQFF	TGTGCCAGCAGTTACTCGGGCGGGCAGCGGGCCAAGGTTACGTATGAGCAGTTCTTC
many	-	TRBV7-2	TRBJ1-2	CASSLGGAGRRYTF	TGTGCCAGCAGCTTAGGGGGGGCAGGGAGGCGCTACACCTTC
-	-	TRBV12-5	TRBJ1-5	CASGFGYSTGSQPQHF	TGTGCTAGTGGTTTTGGCTACTCTACTGGTAGTCAGCCCCAGCATTTT
once	-	TRBV4-2	TRBJ1-4	CASSQEGGDEKLFF	TGTGCCAGCAGCCAAGAAGGGGGGGATGAAAAACTGTTTTTT
few	-	TRBV12-3/TRBV12-4	TRBJ1-2	CASSLRDPNYGYTF	TGTGCCAGCAGTTTGAGGGACCCTAACTATGGCTACACCTTC
-	TRBD1	TRBV4-1	TRBJ2-1	CASSHTGTEIFSYNEQFF	TGCGCCAGCAGCCACACCGGGACAGAAATATTCTCCTACAATGAGCAGTTCTTC
few	TRBD1	TRBV7-2	TRBJ1-4	CASSFQTGLEKLFF	TGTGCCAGCAGCTTTCAGACAGGGCTTGAAAAACTGTTTTTT
few	-	TRBV15	TRBJ2-3	CATSRAAASPWDTQYF	TGTGCCACCAGCAGAGCGGCGGCTTCCCCGTGGGATACGCAGTATTTT
few	TRBD1	TRBV6-1	TRBJ1-5	CASSEVQGAHQPQHF	TGTGCCAGCAGTGAGGTACAGGGGGCGCACCAGCCCCAGCATTTT
-	TRBD1	TRBV7-9	TRBJ1-4	CASSEGRQGAGEKLFF	TGTGCCAGCAGCGAAGGGCGACAGGGGGCGGGTGAAAAACTGTTTTTT
-	-	TRBV7-8	TRBJ2-3	CASSMAGTPGTQYF	TGTGCCAGCAGCATGGCCGGGACTCCAGGGACGCAGTATTTT
-	TRBD1	TRBV29-1	TRBJ1-2	CSAGRQGSYTF	TGCAGCGCGGGGAGACAGGGGAGCTACACCTTC
few	-	TRBV19	TRBJ2-6	CASSLDSGANVLTF	TGTGCCAGTAGTCTGGACTCTGGGGCCAACGTCCTGACTTTC
once	-	TRBV6-1	TRBJ2-7	CASAPSSPYEQYF	TGTGCCAGCGCGCCGTCGTCTCCCTACGAGCAGTACTTC
few	-	TRBV7-2	TRBJ2-3	CASSLVGRSRTDTQYF	TGTGCCAGCAGCTTAGTCGGGCGCAGTCGCACAGATACGCAGTATTTT
-	-	TRBV6-1	TRBJ1-1	CATSRDTMNTEAFF	TGTGCCACCTCCAGGGACACGATGAACACTGAAGCTTTCTTT
-	TRBD2	TRBV4-1	TRBJ2-5	CASSQGWTSGETQYF	TGTGCCAGCAGCCAGGGTTGGACTAGCGGCGAGACCCAGTACTTC
-	-	TRBV7-2	TRBJ2-3	CASSYEGPDTQYF	TGTGCCAGCAGCTACGAGGGACCAGATACGCAGTATTTT